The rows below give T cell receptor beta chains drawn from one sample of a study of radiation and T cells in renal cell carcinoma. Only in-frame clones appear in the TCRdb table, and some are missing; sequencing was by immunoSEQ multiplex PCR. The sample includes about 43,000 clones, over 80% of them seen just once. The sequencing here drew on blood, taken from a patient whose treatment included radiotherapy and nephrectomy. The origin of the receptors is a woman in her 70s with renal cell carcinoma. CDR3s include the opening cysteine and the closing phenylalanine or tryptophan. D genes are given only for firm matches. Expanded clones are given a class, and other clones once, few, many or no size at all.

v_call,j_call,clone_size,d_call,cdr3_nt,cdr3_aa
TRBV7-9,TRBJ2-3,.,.,TGTGCCAGCAGCTTTGAGGGCCTCGATACGCAGTATTTT,CASSFEGLDTQYF
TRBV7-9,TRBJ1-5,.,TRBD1,TGTGCCAGCAGCTTTTCAGGGGGCGCTGCCCAGCCCCAGCATTTT,CASSFSGGAAQPQHF
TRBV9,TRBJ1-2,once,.,TGTGCCAGCAGCGTAGGGAGCTATGGCTACACCTTC,CASSVGSYGYTF
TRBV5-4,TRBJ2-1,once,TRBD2,TGTGCCAGCAGCCCCGGGGGTAGCGGGCACAATGAGCAGTTCTTC,CASSPGGSGHNEQFF
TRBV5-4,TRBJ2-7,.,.,TGTGCCAGCAGCTCCGACAGCCTTTACGAGCAGTACTTC,CASSSDSLYEQYF
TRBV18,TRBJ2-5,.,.,TGTGCCAGCTCACCAACCCGACAGAGCCAAGAGACCCAGTACTTC,CASSPTRQSQETQYF
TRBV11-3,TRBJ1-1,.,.,TGTGCCAGCAGCTTGAGGAGCGATAGTACTGAAGCTTTCTTT,CASSLRSDSTEAFF
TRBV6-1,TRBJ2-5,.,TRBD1,TGTGCCAGCAGTGAAAACCCCAGGGGGAGCAACTTC,CASSENPRGSNF
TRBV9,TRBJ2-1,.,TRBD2,TGTGCCAGCAGCGGACGGACTAGCTCCTACAATGAGCAGTTCTTC,CASSGRTSSYNEQFF
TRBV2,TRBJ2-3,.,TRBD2,TGTGCCAGCAGCCTACTAGCGGGGGCAGATACGCAGTATTTT,CASSLLAGADTQYF
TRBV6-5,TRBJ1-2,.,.,TGTGCCAGCAGTTACGCGGGGGCGGCTAACTATGGCTACACCTTC,CASSYAGAANYGYTF
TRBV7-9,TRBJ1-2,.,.,TGTGCCAGCAGCTCCGGGGCTTCGAACTATGGCTACACCTTC,CASSSGASNYGYTF
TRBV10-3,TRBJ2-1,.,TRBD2,TGTGCCATCAGCGGGGGGGCCCAATACAATGAGCAGTTCTTC,CAISGGAQYNEQFF
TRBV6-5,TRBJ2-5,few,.,TGTGCCAGCAGTTTCCAGGGAGCGGAGACCCAGTACTTC,CASSFQGAETQYF
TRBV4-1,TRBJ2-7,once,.,TGCGCCAGCAGCCAAGTGACAGACTACGAGCAGTACTTC,CASSQVTDYEQYF
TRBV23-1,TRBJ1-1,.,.,TGCGCCAGCAGTCAATCCAGCAAGGGACCCACCGACACTGAAGCTTTCTTT,CASSQSSKGPTDTEAFF
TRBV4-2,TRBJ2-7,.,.,TGTGCCAGCAGCCAAGACGGGACATTCTCCTACGAGCAGTACTTC,CASSQDGTFSYEQYF
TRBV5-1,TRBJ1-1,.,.,TGCGCCAGCAGCCCCCCAGGAGCCACGGAGGTCACTGAAGCTTTCTTT,CASSPPGATEVTEAFF
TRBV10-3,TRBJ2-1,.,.,TGTGCCATCAGTGAGTCAAATGAGCAGTTCTTC,CAISESNEQFF
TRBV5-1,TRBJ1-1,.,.,TGCGCCAGCAGCTTTAATGGGGGGGACCGGTATGAGGCTTTCTTT,CASSFNGGDRYEAFF
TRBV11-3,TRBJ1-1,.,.,TGTGCCAGCAGCTTTGGGACACTGGGCCAAGCTTTCTTT,CASSFGTLGQAFF
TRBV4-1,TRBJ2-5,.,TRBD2,TGCGCCAGCAGCCAAGTTAGCGGGAGTTGGGTGGCCCAGTACTTC,CASSQVSGSWVAQYF
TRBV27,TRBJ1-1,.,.,TGTGCCAGCAGCAGAGAGTTACTTACAAAAGCTTTCTTT,CASSRELLTKAFF
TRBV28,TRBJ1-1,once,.,TGTGCCTTACAGCCTTTGAACACTGAAGCTTTCTTT,CALQPLNTEAFF
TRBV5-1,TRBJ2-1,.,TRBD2,TGCGCCAGCAGCTTGGATAGCGGGAGCTCCTACAATGAGCAGTTCTTC,CASSLDSGSSYNEQFF
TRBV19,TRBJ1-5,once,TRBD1,TGTGCCAGTAGTAACCACAGGGGGAATCAGCCCCAGCATTTT,CASSNHRGNQPQHF
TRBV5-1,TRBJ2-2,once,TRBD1,TGCGCCAGCAGCTTGACAGGGGTGGCCGGGGAGCTGTTTTTT,CASSLTGVAGELFF
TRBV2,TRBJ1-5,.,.,TGTGCCAGCAGTGATCGGGCAGGGCATAATCAGCCCCAGCATTTT,CASSDRAGHNQPQHF
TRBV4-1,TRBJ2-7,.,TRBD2,TGCGCCAGCAGCCCGGGACTAGCGGGGTTTGAGCAGTACTTC,CASSPGLAGFEQYF
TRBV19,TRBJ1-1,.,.,TGTGCCAGTAGCCAGCCCGGGACCACTGAAGCTTTCTTT,CASSQPGTTEAFF
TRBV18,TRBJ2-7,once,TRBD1,TGTGCCAGCTCCCCGATGGACAGGGGTGTTCCCTACGAGCAGTACTTC,CASSPMDRGVPYEQYF
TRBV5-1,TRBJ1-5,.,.,TGCGCCAGCAGCTTGGCTTCGGGGGACGGTCAGCCCCAGCATTTT,CASSLASGDGQPQHF
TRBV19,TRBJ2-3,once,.,TGTGCCAGTAGTAAAGTTCTCTATCCTAGCACAGATACGCAGTATTTT,CASSKVLYPSTDTQYF
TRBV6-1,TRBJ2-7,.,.,TGTGCCAGCACACCGGGACAAGTCCTTTACGAGCAGTACTTC,CASTPGQVLYEQYF
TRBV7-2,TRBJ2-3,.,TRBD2,TGTGCCAGCAGCGTGACGGGAGGAATGGGAGATACGCAGTATTTT,CASSVTGGMGDTQYF
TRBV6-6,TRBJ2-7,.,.,TGTGCCAGCAGTGTAGACAGGGAGCAGTACTTC,CASSVDREQYF
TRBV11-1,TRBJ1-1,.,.,TGTGCCAGCAGCTTAGATGGGGATGGGACATTGAACACTGAAGCTTTCTTT,CASSLDGDGTLNTEAFF
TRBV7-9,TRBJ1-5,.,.,TGTGCCAGCAGCCGGGGGATTCAGCCCCAGCATTTT,CASSRGIQPQHF
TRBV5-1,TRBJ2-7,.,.,TGCGCCAGCACCCCCCAAGAGGGCGGATACGAGCAGTACTTC,CASTPQEGGYEQYF
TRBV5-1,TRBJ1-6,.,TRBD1,TGCGCCAGCAGCTTGGAGGGGGCCGGCTATAATTCACCCCTCCACTTT,CASSLEGAGYNSPLHF
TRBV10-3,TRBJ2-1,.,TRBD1,TGTGCCATCAGCCGGGACAGGGAGGGTGAGCAGTTCTTC,CAISRDREGEQFF
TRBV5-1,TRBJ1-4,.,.,TGCGCCAGCAGCCAACCCGGGACCCAAAATGAAAAACTGTTTTTT,CASSQPGTQNEKLFF